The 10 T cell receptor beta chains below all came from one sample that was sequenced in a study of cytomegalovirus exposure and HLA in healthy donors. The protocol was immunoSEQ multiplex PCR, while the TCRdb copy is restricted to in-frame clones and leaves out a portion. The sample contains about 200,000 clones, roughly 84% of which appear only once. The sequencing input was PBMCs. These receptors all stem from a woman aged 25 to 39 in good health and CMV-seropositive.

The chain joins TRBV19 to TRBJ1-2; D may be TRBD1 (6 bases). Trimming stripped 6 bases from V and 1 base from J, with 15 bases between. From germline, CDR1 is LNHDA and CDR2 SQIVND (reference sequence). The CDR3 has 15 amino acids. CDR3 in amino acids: CASRVMDRVNYGYTF. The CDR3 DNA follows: TGTGCCAGTAGAGTCATGGACAGAGTTAACTATGGCTACACCTTC. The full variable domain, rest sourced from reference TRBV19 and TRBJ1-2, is DGGITQSPKYLFRKEGQNVTLSCEQNLNHDAMYWYRQDPGQGLRLIYYSQIVNDFQKGDIAEGYSVSREKKESFPLTVTSAQKNPTAFYLCASRVMDRVNYGYTFGSGTRLTVV.

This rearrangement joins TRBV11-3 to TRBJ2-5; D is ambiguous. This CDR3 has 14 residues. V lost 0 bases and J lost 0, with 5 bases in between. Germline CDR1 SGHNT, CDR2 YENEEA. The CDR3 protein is CASSLDGDQETQYF. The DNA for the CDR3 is TGTGCCAGCAGCTTAGATGGAGACCAAGAGACCCAGTACTTC.

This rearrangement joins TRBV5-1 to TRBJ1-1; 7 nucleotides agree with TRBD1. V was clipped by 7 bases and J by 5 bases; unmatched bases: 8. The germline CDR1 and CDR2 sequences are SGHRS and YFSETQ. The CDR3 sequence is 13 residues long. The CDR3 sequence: CASGQGGRTEAFF. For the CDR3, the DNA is TGCGCCAGCGGCCAGGGGGGACGGACTGAAGCTTTCTTT.

The CDR3 sequence is CASSLMVVTGELFF. CDR3 coding DNA: TGTGCCAGCAGCTTAATGGTAGTAACCGGGGAGCTGTTTTTT. The chain carries TRBV7-8 and TRBJ2-2, with D hard to call. CDR1 and CDR2 (germline): SGHVS, FQNEAQ. Trimming removed 2 bases at V and 5 bases at J, with 9 bases between. The CDR3 extends over 14 amino acids.

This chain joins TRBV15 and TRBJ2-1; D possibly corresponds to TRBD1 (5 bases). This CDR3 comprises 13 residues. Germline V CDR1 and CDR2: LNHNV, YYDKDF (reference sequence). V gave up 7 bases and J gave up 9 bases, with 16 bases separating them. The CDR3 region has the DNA TGTGCCACCACAGCTAGACAGTATGGTGAGCAGTTCTTC. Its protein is CATTARQYGEQFF.

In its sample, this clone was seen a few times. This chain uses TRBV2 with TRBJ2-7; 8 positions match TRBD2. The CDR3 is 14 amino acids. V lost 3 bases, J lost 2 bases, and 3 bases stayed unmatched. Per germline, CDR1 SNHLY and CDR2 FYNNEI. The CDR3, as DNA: TGTGCCAGCAGTGAGGGTAGCGGGGCCTACGAGCAGTACTTC. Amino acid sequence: CASSEGSGAYEQYF. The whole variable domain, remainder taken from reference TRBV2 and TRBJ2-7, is EPEVTQTPSHQVTQMGQEVILRCVPISNHLYFYWYRQILGQKVEFLVSFYNNEISEKSEIFDDQFSVERPDGSNFTLKIRSTKLEDSAMYFCASSEGSGAYEQYFGPGTRLTVT.

CDR3 coding DNA: TGTGCCAGCAGCCAAGCCGGGGGTGTTGAAAAACTGTTTTTT. Its protein product is CASSQAGGVEKLFF. The chain employs TRBV6-5 and TRBJ1-4; the D gene is possibly TRBD1 (5 bases). V was cut by 6 bases and J by 7 bases, with 15 bases left in between. Germline assignment: CDR1 MNHEY and CDR2 SVGAGI. This CDR3 spans 14 amino acids.

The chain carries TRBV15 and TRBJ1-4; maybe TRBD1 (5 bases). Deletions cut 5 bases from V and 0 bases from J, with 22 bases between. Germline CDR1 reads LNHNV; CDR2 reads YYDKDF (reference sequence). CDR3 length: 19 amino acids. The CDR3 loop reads CATSVDSPWTPATNEKLFF. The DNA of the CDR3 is TGTGCCACCAGCGTAGACAGTCCCTGGACACCCGCAACTAATGAAAAACTGTTTTTT.

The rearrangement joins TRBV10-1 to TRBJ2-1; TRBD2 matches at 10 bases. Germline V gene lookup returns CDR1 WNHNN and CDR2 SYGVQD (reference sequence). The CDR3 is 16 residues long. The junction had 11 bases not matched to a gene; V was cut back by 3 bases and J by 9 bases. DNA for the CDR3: TGCGCCAGCAGTGATGTGGGAGCGGGAGGGCCGGGTGAGCAGTTCTTC. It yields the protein CASSDVGAGGPGEQFF.

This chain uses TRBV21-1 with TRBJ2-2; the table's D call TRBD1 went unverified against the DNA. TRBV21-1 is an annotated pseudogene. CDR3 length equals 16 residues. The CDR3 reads CASSAQGCGNTGELFF. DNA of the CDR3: TGTGCCAGCAGCGCCCAGGGGTGTGGGAACACCGGGGAGCTGTTTTTT.